The clone carrying this T cell receptor beta chain was detected many times. Its matching antigen is unknown. The sample comes from a study of T-cell reconstitution after alpha-beta-depleted transplantation in children. Overall study findings and caveats: From newly produced T cells came most of the T-cell counts and diversity one year after transplant.

As it was prepared, the TCRbeta library received unique molecular identifiers. TCRdb reprocessed the PCR reads with MiXCR, giving one entry per CDR3 protein. The top ten clones hold 15% to 20% of a sample with about 140,000 distinct CDR3 sequences, 8.8% of them seen once. The origin of this receptor is a female patient aged 2 to 10 who had a stem cell transplant for congenital amegakaryocytic thrombocytopenia, so the T cells may come from the graft donor. The sequencing here drew on PBMCs, mostly from graft donor cells, taken 180 days after TCRalphabeta/CD19-depleted stem cell transplant.

The CDR3 region has the DNA TGTGCCAGCAGCCCCAGGGACACGTACTATGGCTACACCTTC. This sequence encodes CASSPRDTYYGYTF. The rearrangement uses TRBV7-2 and TRBJ1-2; weak D call: TRBD1 (6 bases). Trimming removed 5 bases from V and 3 bases from J, with 13 bases in between. The length of the CDR3 is 14 residues. Germline-derived CDR1 and CDR2 are SGHTA and FQGNSA.